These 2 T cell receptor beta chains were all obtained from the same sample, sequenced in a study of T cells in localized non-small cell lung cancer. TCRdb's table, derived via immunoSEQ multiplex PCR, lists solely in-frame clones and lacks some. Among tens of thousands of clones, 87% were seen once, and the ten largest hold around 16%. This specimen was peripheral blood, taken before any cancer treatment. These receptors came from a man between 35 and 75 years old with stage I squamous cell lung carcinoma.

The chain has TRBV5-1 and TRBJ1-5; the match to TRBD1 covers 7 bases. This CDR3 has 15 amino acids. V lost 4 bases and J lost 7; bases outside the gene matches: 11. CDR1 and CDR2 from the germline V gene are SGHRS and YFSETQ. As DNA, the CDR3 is TGCGCCAGCAGCACGGGACAGAAGCCCGGGCAGCCCCAGCATTTT. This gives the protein CASSTGQKPGQPQHF.

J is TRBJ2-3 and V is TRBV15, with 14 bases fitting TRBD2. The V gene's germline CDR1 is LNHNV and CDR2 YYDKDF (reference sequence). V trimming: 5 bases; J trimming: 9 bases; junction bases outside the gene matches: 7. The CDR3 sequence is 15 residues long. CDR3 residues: CATSAQGTSGGTQYF. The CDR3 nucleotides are TGTGCCACCAGCGCCCAAGGGACTAGCGGGGGAACGCAGTATTTT. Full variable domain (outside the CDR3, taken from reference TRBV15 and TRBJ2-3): DAMVIQNPRYQVTQFGKPVTLSCSQTLNHNVMYWYQQKSSQAPKLLFHYYDKDFNNEADTPDNFQSRRPNTSFCFLDIRSPGLGDTAMYLCATSAQGTSGGTQYFGPGTRLTVL.